Shown below are 26 T cell receptor beta chains from a single sample sequenced in a study of siplizumab effects on memory and regulatory T cells. TCRdb's copy holds only in-frame clones and misses some; the assay was immunoSEQ multiplex PCR. The sample contains around 100,000 clones, 85% to 95% of which appear only once. The sequenced material came from non-Treg CD4+ T cells sorted from blood. These receptors originate from a human donor in good health.

The V and J genes are TRBV5-4 and TRBJ1-3; 9 bases map to TRBD1. The CDR3 is made up of 15 amino acids. The germline gives CDR1 SGHNT, CDR2 YYREEE (reference sequence). J lost 7 bases, V lost 5 bases, and 10 bases had no gene match. In DNA form, the CDR3 reads TGTGCCAGCAGGCAGGCCGGGACAGGGAGTAACACCATATATTTT. Protein sequence: CASRQAGTGSNTIYF.

This sequence joins TRBV11-1 and TRBJ2-3; 8 bases fit TRBD2. CDR3 length equals 16 residues. V shed 0 bases and J 0 bases; nucleotides not matched to a gene: 2. Germline V CDR1 and CDR2: SGHAT, FQDESV (reference sequence). CDR3 protein: CASSLAPGGSTDTQYF. The DNA for the CDR3 is TGTGCCAGCAGCTTAGCCCCGGGAGGGAGCACAGATACGCAGTATTTT.

This chain connects TRBV30 to TRBJ1-1; no definite D call. This CDR3 contains 13 residues. V gave up 2 bases and J gave up 4 bases, with 11 bases separating them. CDR1 GTSNPN and CDR2 SVGIG come from the germline V gene (reference sequence). Here the CDR3 reads CAWSRHLGTEAFF. The DNA for the CDR3 is TGTGCCTGGAGTAGACACCTGGGCACTGAAGCTTTCTTT. Complete variable domain (other parts from reference TRBV30 and TRBJ1-1): SQTIHQWPATLVQPVGSPLSLECTVEGTSNPNLYWYRQAAGRGLQLLFYSVGIGQISSEVPQNLSASRPQDRQFILSSKKLLLSDSGFYLCAWSRHLGTEAFFGQGTRLTVV.

The V gene is TRBV19, the J gene TRBJ1-5; D unclear. Trimming left V 2 bases short and J 2 bases short, with 13 bases between. The germline gives CDR1 LNHDA, CDR2 SQIVND (reference sequence). The CDR3 spans 16 residues. CDR3 loop: CASSIIVGSRNQPQHF. Written as DNA, the CDR3 is TGTGCCAGTAGTATAATCGTAGGGTCACGCAATCAGCCCCAGCATTTT.

V and J are TRBV6-5 and TRBJ2-5; D is uncertain. Germline V lookup: CDR1 MNHEY, CDR2 SVGAGI. The CDR3 runs 13 residues. V lost 4 bases and J 7 bases, leaving 13 bases between the germline ends. CDR3 region: CASSSPGPGTQYF. CDR3 nucleotides: TGTGCCAGCAGTTCCCCGGGCCCTGGGACCCAGTACTTC.

This chain links TRBV19 with TRBJ2-5; D call uncertain. The V end was cut by 7 bases, the J end by 5 bases, with 8 bases between. CDR3 length: 11 amino acids. Per germline, CDR1 LNHDA and CDR2 SQIVND (reference sequence). CDR3 DNA: TGTGCCAGTAAAGGGATGGAGACCCAGTACTTC. Encoded protein: CASKGMETQYF.

The V gene is TRBV2, the J gene TRBJ1-4; the match to TRBD1 covers 8 bases. Germline-derived CDR1 and CDR2 are SNHLY and FYNNEI. V shed 6 bases, J shed 10 bases, and the junction held 7 bases outside the gene matches. This CDR3 is built from 13 residues. CDR3 in amino acids: CASRDRDNRKLFF. Written as DNA, the CDR3 is TGTGCCAGCAGGGACAGGGACAATAGAAAACTGTTTTTT.

The rearrangement uses TRBV7-2 and TRBJ2-5, with no clear D. This CDR3 has 17 amino acids. Between the trimmed V and J ends, which lost 4 bases and 0 bases, there was a span of 18 bases. Germline values: CDR1 SGHTA, CDR2 FQGNSA. CDR3 DNA: TGTGCCAGCAGCTCAACCTATCCAATCTGGGACCAAGAGACCCAGTACTTC. As protein: CASSSTYPIWDQETQYF.

CDR3 in amino acids: CASSESDYGYTF. CDR3 nucleotides: TGTGCCAGCAGTGAATCAGACTATGGCTACACCTTC. The chain is built from TRBV6-1 and TRBJ1-2, with D unclear. Deletions cut 2 bases from V and 3 bases from J, with 4 bases between. The CDR3 runs to 12 residues. Germline V CDR1 and CDR2: MNHNS, SASEGT.

Written as DNA, the CDR3 is TGTGCCAGCAGCTTGGGGACAGAAATAGCCAAAAACATTCAGTACTTC. Translation gives CASSLGTEIAKNIQYF. The J gene is TRBJ2-4, the V gene TRBV5-4; weak D call: TRBD1 (6 bases). Per the germline V gene, CDR1 is SGHNT and CDR2 is YYREEE (reference sequence). V was cut by 0 bases and J by 0 bases, with 10 bases left in between. The CDR3 contains 16 residues. Full variable domain (rest looked up from reference TRBV5-4 and TRBJ2-4): ETGVTQSPTHLIKTRGQQVTLRCSSQSGHNTVSWYQQALGQGPQFIFQYYREEENGRGNFPPRFSGLQFPNYSSELNVNALELDDSALYLCASSLGTEIAKNIQYFGAGTRLSVL.

V usage is TRBV14 and J usage is TRBJ2-7; no reliable D call. Looked up from germline, CDR1 is SGHDN and CDR2 is FVKESK. Trimming took off 1 base at V and 2 bases at J, with 9 bases between the two ends. This CDR3 has 14 residues. Here the CDR3 reads CASSQVFRPYEQYF. The CDR3 coding sequence is TGTGCCAGCAGCCAAGTTTTCAGACCCTACGAGCAGTACTTC.

V and J are TRBV7-2 and TRBJ1-4, with D tentatively TRBD1 (6 bases). The V and J ends lost 5 bases and 10 bases respectively, with 20 bases between them. CDR1 and CDR2 (germline): SGHTA, FQGNSA. The CDR3 runs 15 residues. The DNA for the CDR3 is TGTGCCAGCAGCCCTCCTCTCGGGGGCGCGAGAAAACTGTTTTTT. Encoded protein: CASSPPLGGARKLFF.

The rearrangement links TRBV7-8 to TRBJ2-7, with D possibly matching TRBD2 (6 bases). V was trimmed by 2 bases and J by 2 bases, leaving 13 bases between them. Germline V gene data show CDR1 as SGHVS and CDR2 as FQNEAQ. The CDR3 totals 15 residues. DNA for the CDR3: TGTGCCAGCAGCTTATTAGTAGCGGAAGCCTACGAGCAGTACTTC. Translated, it gives CASSLLVAEAYEQYF.

The chain combines TRBV7-8 with TRBJ2-1; TRBD1 might be the D (6 bases). CDR1 is SGHVS and CDR2 is FQNEAQ in the germline V gene. V was shortened by 4 bases and J by 10 bases, with 17 bases between the two germline ends. CDR3 length equals 14 residues. The CDR3 DNA reads TGTGCCAGCAGCTCGCCCGGTGGGGGCAGGGAGCAGTTCTTC. It yields the protein CASSSPGGGREQFF.

The rearrangement joins TRBV7-8 to TRBJ2-3; no clear D. Germline loops: CDR1 SGHVS, CDR2 FQNEAQ. The CDR3 consists of 14 residues. Trimming left V 4 bases short and J 0 bases short, with 8 bases between. The CDR3 is CASSYRSSTDTQYF. The CDR3 DNA follows: TGTGCCAGCAGCTATCGGTCTAGCACAGATACGCAGTATTTT. The full variable domain, rest sourced from reference TRBV7-8 and TRBJ2-3, is GAGVSQSPRYKVAKRGQDVALRCDPISGHVSLFWYQQALGQGPEFLTYFQNEAQLDKSGLPSDRFFAERPEGSVSTLKIQRTQQEDSAVYLCASSYRSSTDTQYFGPGTRLTVL.

The chain uses TRBV5-5 and TRBJ1-1; D uncertain. Looked up from germline, CDR1 is SGHKS and CDR2 is YYEKEE (reference sequence). The CDR3 extends over 14 amino acids. Trimming pared 4 bases from V and 5 bases from J, leaving 15 bases between. CDR3: CASSQHAPGTEAFF. Written as DNA, the CDR3 is TGTGCCAGCAGCCAACACGCTCCGGGGACTGAAGCTTTCTTT. Combining the CDR3 with reference TRBV5-5 and TRBJ1-1 gives the whole variable domain DAGVTQSPTHLIKTRGQQVTLRCSPISGHKSVSWYQQVLGQGPQFIFQYYEKEERGRGNFPDRFSARQFPNYSSELNVNALLLGDSALYLCASSQHAPGTEAFFGQGTRLTVV.

This clone was counted at least ten times. The CDR3 DNA sequence: TGTGCCAGCAGCCTCGCGGCAGGGTCGGCTTTCTTT. This codes for CASSLAAGSAFF. V and J are TRBV6-6 and TRBJ1-1; the D gene is possibly TRBD1 (5 bases). The V end was cut by 6 bases, the J end by 11 bases, with 16 bases between. The V gene's germline CDR1 is MNHNY and CDR2 SVGAGI (reference sequence). The length of the CDR3 is 12 residues.

V is TRBV27 and J is TRBJ1-1, with D possibly TRBD1 on 6 matching bases. The CDR3 is made up of 14 amino acids. CDR1 is MNHEY and CDR2 is SMNVEV in the germline V gene (reference sequence). Trimming left V 4 bases short and J 6 bases short, with 15 bases between. In nucleotides, the CDR3 is TGTGCCAGCAGTTCACAGGGCCCTCGGTCTGAAGCTTTCTTT. Encoded protein: CASSSQGPRSEAFF.

This chain links TRBV9 with TRBJ2-7; D remains ambiguous. V was trimmed by 0 bases and J by 7 bases, leaving 14 bases between them. This CDR3 is built from 14 residues. Looked up from germline, CDR1 is SGDLS and CDR2 is YYNGEE. The CDR3 protein is CASSVVVITPEQYF. In nucleotides, the CDR3 is TGTGCCAGCAGCGTAGTTGTGATAACACCAGAGCAGTACTTC.

The V call is TRBV19, the J call TRBJ1-5; perhaps TRBD1 as D (5 bases). The length of the CDR3 is 12 residues. Germline-derived CDR1 and CDR2 are LNHDA and SQIVND (reference sequence). The V end was cut by 10 bases, the J end by 6 bases, with 13 bases between. The DNA of the CDR3 is TGTGCCACCCAGGGAGAGGTTCAGCCCCAGCATTTT. Its protein product is CATQGEVQPQHF. Complete variable domain (other parts from reference TRBV19 and TRBJ1-5): DGGITQSPKYLFRKEGQNVTLSCEQNLNHDAMYWYRQDPGQGLRLIYYSQIVNDFQKGDIAEGYSVSREKKESFPLTVTSAQKNPTAFYLCATQGEVQPQHFGDGTRLSIL.

This rearrangement joins TRBV10-3 to TRBJ2-3, with a tentative D call TRBD1 (6 bases). The V end lost 4 bases, the J end lost 4 bases, and 12 bases lay between the germline ends. Per germline, CDR1 ENHRY and CDR2 SYGVKD. The CDR3 has 14 amino acids. CDR3 bases: TGTGCCATCAGTGCAGGGGTTCTCGCAGATACGCAGTATTTT. The encoded protein is CAISAGVLADTQYF.

V is TRBV5-1 and J is TRBJ2-1, with 7 nucleotides matching TRBD2. The CDR3 totals 15 residues. The V gene end was trimmed by 3 bases and the J gene end by 2 bases; junction bases not matched to a gene: 5. Germline V CDR1 and CDR2: SGHRS, YFSETQ. For the CDR3, the DNA is TGCGCCAGCAGCTATTTAGCGGGTGCCTACAATGAGCAGTTCTTC. Amino acid sequence: CASSYLAGAYNEQFF.

The rearrangement links TRBV28 to TRBJ2-3; 12 bases align to TRBD2. The CDR3 sequence is 17 residues long. Losses at the gene ends were 1 base for V and 6 bases for J; bases not matched to a gene: 8. The V gene's germline CDR1 is MDHEN and CDR2 SYDVKM. The CDR3 loop reads CASSLSGLAGRGDTQYF. The CDR3 region has the DNA TGTGCCAGCAGTTTATCGGGACTAGCGGGCCGGGGGGATACGCAGTATTTT.

V gene TRBV6-1 combines with J gene TRBJ1-4; 7 bases line up with TRBD1. Germline CDR1 and CDR2: MNHNS and SASEGT. V was clipped by 7 bases and J by 1 base; unmatched bases: 6. The CDR3 runs 15 residues. This chain's CDR3 is CASIERGRTNEKLFF. The CDR3 coding sequence is TGTGCCAGCATCGAGAGGGGGCGAACTAATGAAAAACTGTTTTTT.

This clone was detected only once. The V call is TRBV9, the J call TRBJ1-4, with 7 bases matching TRBD1. The V gene end was trimmed by 4 bases and the J gene end by 7 bases; junction bases not matched to a gene: 10. Germline V lookup: CDR1 SGDLS, CDR2 YYNGEE. The CDR3 runs to 15 residues. The CDR3 loop is CASSFRGGSVEKLFF. The CDR3 bases are TGTGCCAGCAGCTTCCGAGGGGGCAGCGTTGAAAAACTGTTTTTT.

J is TRBJ1-1 and V is TRBV7-8; D gene ambiguous. The CDR3 contains 15 residues. The germline CDR1 and CDR2 sequences are SGHVS and FQNEAQ. Deletions cut 6 bases from V and 1 base from J, with 15 bases between. The CDR3: CASRLSRGSNTEAFF. As DNA, the CDR3 is TGTGCCAGCAGATTAAGCCGAGGGTCGAACACTGAAGCTTTCTTT.